This T cell receptor (beta chain) was identified in a study of vaccination effects on CD4 cells after COVID-19. Overall study context: Before sequencing, viral peptide pools were used by the ViraFEST assay to expand antigen-specific CD4+ T cells. Following the second dose by a median of 72 days, the post-vaccine samples were obtained.

Libraries were prepared by immunoSEQ multiplex PCR; TCRdb keeps only in-frame clonotypes and omits some of them. The sample has some 50,000 clones, 74% seen once. This CDR3 has 15 amino acids. Trimming took off 3 bases at V and 0 bases at J, with 12 bases between the two ends. Germline CDR1 LGHNA, CDR2 YSLEER. Subsequent to 10 days of culture, CD4+ T cells were isolated. The person acquired a PCR-confirmed SARS-CoV-2 infection between March and December 2020. Either the BNT162b2 or mRNA-1273 vaccine was given to participants in two doses. IL-2 medium took the place of half the medium on both days 3 and 7. With regard to this clone: Its antigen is as yet unknown.

Whole-study findings and limits: Convalescent patients were scarce in the study, and it lacked early post-infection timepoints.

The V gene is TRBV4-3, the J gene TRBJ2-7; D may be TRBD1 (8 bases). This TCR derives from a human donor who had a prior SARS-CoV-2 infection. Sequences were derived from CD4+ T cells from PBMCs cultured without peptide, sampled after COVID-19 vaccination. The CDR3 reads CASSHSGTGSYEQYF. The CDR3 DNA follows: TGCGCCAGCAGCCACAGCGGGACAGGCTCCTACGAGCAGTACTTC.